A selection of T cell receptor beta chains follows, all from one sample in a study of T cell responses to AZD1222 COVID-19 vaccine. Some clones are missing from TCRdb's copy, which holds only in-frame ones; the method was immunoSEQ multiplex PCR. The data hold 99,000 or so clones, with around 90% observed a single time. The source material was peripheral blood, sampled on day 0 of AZD1222 vaccination. Receptor source: an adult in good health. The CDR3 runs from the conserved cysteine through the conserved F or W. The D gene is left open where the match is weak. Expanded clones are given a class, and other clones once, few, many or no size at all.

clone_size,d_call,v_call,cdr3_length,j_call,cdr3_nt,cdr3_aa
.,.,TRBV11-3,14,TRBJ1-2,TGTGCCCCCCGGGCAGACAATATCTTGTATGGCTACACCTTC,CAPRADNILYGYTF
.,.,TRBV10-1,12,TRBJ1-5,TGCGCCAGCAGTGCAGGGGATCAGCCCCAGCATTTT,CASSAGDQPQHF
.,.,TRBV9,12,TRBJ2-3,TGTGCCAGCAGCCCTAGTTCATATACGCAGTATTTT,CASSPSSYTQYF
.,.,TRBV6-6,16,TRBJ1-5,TGTGCCAGCAGTTACTCAGGGCACAGGGCAAATCAGCCCCAGCATTTT,CASSYSGHRANQPQHF
.,.,TRBV4-3,16,TRBJ2-3,TGCGCCAGCAGCCAAGATTTAGGGAGAGACACAGATACGCAGTATTTT,CASSQDLGRDTDTQYF
.,.,TRBV28,12,TRBJ2-7,TGTGCCAGCAGTTCCCCAGGTTACGAGCAGTACTTC,CASSSPGYEQYF
once,TRBD1,TRBV11-2,14,TRBJ1-1,TGTGCCAGCAGCTCCAGTACAGGGGGCACTGAAGCTTTCTTT,CASSSSTGGTEAFF
.,.,TRBV18,15,TRBJ1-1,TGTGCCAGCTCACCTCAGGAAGTCGTGAACACTGAAGCTTTCTTT,CASSPQEVVNTEAFF
.,TRBD1,TRBV18,14,TRBJ2-1,TGTGCCAGCTCACCAGACAGGGTATACAATGAGCAGTTCTTC,CASSPDRVYNEQFF
.,.,TRBV2,13,TRBJ1-2,TGTGCCAGCAGTGATAGGGCAGGGGATGGCTACACCTTC,CASSDRAGDGYTF
.,.,TRBV24-1,14,TRBJ1-2,TGTGCCACCAGTGATACAAAGAAATTAGAAGGCTACACCTTC,CATSDTKKLEGYTF
.,.,TRBV12-3/TRBV12-4,13,TRBJ1-5,TGTGCCAGCAGACGACTAGGGGGTCAGCCCCAGCATTTT,CASRRLGGQPQHF
.,.,TRBV10-3,12,TRBJ1-1,TGTGCCATCAGTGAGACAGGGCCTGAAGCTTTCTTT,CAISETGPEAFF
.,TRBD1,TRBV28,15,TRBJ2-1,TGTGCCAGCAGGACCGGGACAGGGACCTACAATGAGCAGTTCTTC,CASRTGTGTYNEQFF
few,TRBD1,TRBV9,13,TRBJ1-1,TGTGCCAGCAGCGAAAGGGACAGCCCTGAAGCTTTCTTT,CASSERDSPEAFF
once,.,TRBV6-2/TRBV6-3,13,TRBJ1-5,TGTGCCAGCAGCCTCAGCTTACAAGGGGCCCAGCATTTT,CASSLSLQGAQHF
.,.,TRBV19,14,TRBJ1-2,TGTGCCAGTCGCGGAGAAGGGGGTTCTCATGGCTACACCTTC,CASRGEGGSHGYTF
.,.,TRBV5-1,12,TRBJ2-1,TGCGCCAGCAGCTTGGGCCCCGTAGTACGGTTCTTC,CASSLGPVVRFF
.,.,TRBV5-6,14,TRBJ2-3,TGTGCCACCGCCATGGGAGGAAGTACAGATACGCAGTATTTT,CATAMGGSTDTQYF
.,TRBD1,TRBV18,14,TRBJ1-4,TGTGCCAGCTCGACCTGGACAGGGTTTGAAAAACTGTTTTTT,CASSTWTGFEKLFF
once,.,TRBV24-1,13,TRBJ2-3,TGTGCCACCAGTGGAGGGGAGGCAGATACGCAGTATTTT,CATSGGEADTQYF
.,.,TRBV3-1/TRBV3-2,14,TRBJ2-2,TGTGCCAGCAGCCACCGGAGAAACACCGGGGAGCTGTTTTTT,CASSHRRNTGELFF
.,.,TRBV12-2,12,TRBJ2-7,TGTGCAAGACAGTCGGACTGGTACGAGCAGTACTTC,CARQSDWYEQYF
.,.,TRBV6-5,15,TRBJ1-1,TGTGCCAGCAGAGGAAACGGGAAGATGAACACTGAAGCTTTCTTT,CASRGNGKMNTEAFF
.,TRBD2,TRBV28,13,TRBJ2-1,TGTGCCAGCTTTCGGGGGGGCGCGGATGAGCAGTTCTTC,CASFRGGADEQFF
once,.,TRBV10-3,15,TRBJ1-1,TGTGCCATCGGATTAAAGAGGGGGGCGGCCACTGAAGCTTTCTTT,CAIGLKRGAATEAFF
.,TRBD2,TRBV11-2,14,TRBJ2-7,TGTGCCAGCAGCCAAGGACTAGCGGGGGGGAAGCAGTACTTC,CASSQGLAGGKQYF
.,TRBD2,TRBV14,17,TRBJ2-7,TGTGCCAGCAGCCCAGCAGGCGGGAGTTCCTTCTCCTACGAGCAGTACTTC,CASSPAGGSSFSYEQYF
few,.,TRBV7-9,13,TRBJ1-1,TGTGCCAGCAGCTTAGGGATGAACACTGAAGCTTTCTTT,CASSLGMNTEAFF
.,.,TRBV7-9,14,TRBJ2-3,TGTGCCAGCAGCTTAACCCAGGGCACAGATACGCAGTATTTT,CASSLTQGTDTQYF
.,.,TRBV4-1,16,TRBJ2-1,TGCGCCAGCAGCGTCCCGGGGCAGGTGGGTAACAATGAGCAGTTCTTC,CASSVPGQVGNNEQFF
.,.,TRBV7-8,13,TRBJ2-2,TGTGCCAGCAGCTCCCGCCCCACCGGGGAGCTGTTTTTT,CASSSRPTGELFF
.,.,TRBV5-8,13,TRBJ1-2,TGTGCCAGCAGCTTGAGGACCTACTATGGCTACACCTTC,CASSLRTYYGYTF
.,.,TRBV25-1,12,TRBJ1-2,TGTGCCAGCAGTGGCCAGGGATACGGCTACACCTTC,CASSGQGYGYTF
.,.,TRBV30,13,TRBJ1-5,TGTGCCTGGAGTGGGCGGGGAAGGAGGCCCCAGCATTTT,CAWSGRGRRPQHF
.,TRBD2,TRBV7-2,14,TRBJ2-4,TGTGCCAGCAGCTTAGGACTAGCCGTGACGGATCAGTACTTC,CASSLGLAVTDQYF
.,.,TRBV19,16,TRBJ1-5,TGTGCCAGTAGTCCTCGGACAGTGATTTTAAATCAGCCCCAGCATTTT,CASSPRTVILNQPQHF
.,TRBD1,TRBV7-9,17,TRBJ1-5,TGTGCCAGCAGCTTAGGGAGACAGGGGGCTAGCAATCAGCCCCAGCATTTT,CASSLGRQGASNQPQHF
.,TRBD1,TRBV19,15,TRBJ2-7,TGTGCCAGTAGTATCTCTTCAGGGGGCCCCTACGAGCAGTACTTC,CASSISSGGPYEQYF
.,.,TRBV27,14,TRBJ2-3,TGTGCCAGCAGGCCCCAACAGGGCACAGATACGCAGTATTTT,CASRPQQGTDTQYF
.,TRBD1,TRBV6-5,15,TRBJ1-4,TGTGCCAGCAGACAAGACAGGGCCGAAAGGGAAAAACTGTTTTTT,CASRQDRAEREKLFF
.,TRBD2,TRBV27,15,TRBJ2-5,TGTGCCAGCAGTTTCGCCGGGACTAGCAGCGAGACCCAGTACTTC,CASSFAGTSSETQYF
.,TRBD2,TRBV2,13,TRBJ2-7,TGTGCCGGTCAACTAGCGGGGTTTGGAGAGCAGTACTTC,CAGQLAGFGEQYF
.,.,TRBV4-3,18,TRBJ1-5,TGCGCCAGCAGCCAAGCCGTATGGGGAATGGCAGGGTATCAGCCCCAGCATTTT,CASSQAVWGMAGYQPQHF
.,.,TRBV6-6,13,TRBJ1-1,TGTGCCAGCAGAGACAGGTCTGGAACTGAAGCTTTCTTT,CASRDRSGTEAFF
.,.,TRBV5-4,18,TRBJ1-4,TGTGCCAGCAGCCCGAGAGGTCGGGGGGGTCTGGTTGGTGAAAAACTGTTTTTT,CASSPRGRGGLVGEKLFF
.,.,TRBV4-2,13,TRBJ2-5,TGTGCCAGCAGCCAAGCAGTCTCGGAGACCCAGTACTTC,CASSQAVSETQYF
.,.,TRBV30,13,TRBJ1-2,TGTGCCTGGAGTAACCAGGGTCTCTATGGCTACACCTTC,CAWSNQGLYGYTF
.,TRBD2,TRBV19,16,TRBJ2-2,TGTGCCAGTAAGCCAAAAGCGGGAGTAAATTCCGGGGAGCTGTTTTTT,CASKPKAGVNSGELFF
once,.,TRBV2,11,TRBJ1-1,TGTGCCAGCACCATGAACACTGAAGCTTTCTTT,CASTMNTEAFF
.,TRBD1,TRBV18,19,TRBJ2-2,TGTGCCAGCTCACCACTGGCCGGGGACAGAGGTCCGAACACCGGGGAGCTGTTTTTT,CASSPLAGDRGPNTGELFF
.,.,TRBV5-4,14,TRBJ2-5,TGTGCCAGCAGCTTGGCAGGGGTTCAAGAGACCCAGTACTTC,CASSLAGVQETQYF